This T cell receptor (beta chain) was obtained from a study of PD-1 blockade in classical Hodgkin lymphoma. Broader study findings: The causes of the repertoire differences, possibly disease activity or prior therapy, remain undefined. Patients starting nivolumab less than 1 year after ASCT had lower diversity and were excluded from later analyses. Diversity in CD4+ TCRs, unlike that measured in CD8+ TCRs, had risen significantly by C4D1.

Following autologous stem cell transplantation, relapse occurred in every patient, and exposure to brentuximab vedotin varied. This clone was observed a handful of times. Its antigen is undetermined. Method: immunoSEQ multiplex PCR; TCRdb's copy keeps in-frame clones and lacks some. The table shows around 66,000 clones, with about two thirds occurring only once. The receptor was isolated from a human donor with classical Hodgkin lymphoma. Sequencing used peripheral blood mononuclear cells (PBMCs), obtained before the second cycle of nivolumab.

As DNA, the CDR3 is TGTGCCAGTAGTATTGTAGGGTGGGGGAGCAATCAGCCCCAGCATTTT. Protein sequence: CASSIVGWGSNQPQHF. The chain joins TRBV19 to TRBJ1-5, with D perhaps TRBD1 (5 bases). The CDR3 runs 16 residues. CDR1 is LNHDA and CDR2 is SQIVND in the germline V gene (reference sequence). Trimming shortened V by 3 bases and J by 1 base, and 13 bases separated the two germline ends.